This T cell receptor beta chain was obtained from a study of blood T cells in healthy people across ages. The authors ran a second PCR of about 7 to 12 cycles using a sample-barcoded 5' primer and a J-beta primer mix. TCRdb re-analysed the 5' RACE reads in MiXCR, keeping a single row per CDR3 protein. The sample holds 650,000 to 800,000 distinct CDR3 sequences; roughly 44% are singletons and the top ten take nearly 20%. To note about this clonotype: Its specificity is not known.

Researchers report isolating at least 6 million PBMCs per sample. Notes on the study in general: Strong correlation linked observed beta diversity and percent naive T cells.

CDR3 length equals 13 residues. The germline gives CDR1 SQVTM, CDR2 ANQGSEA. V lost 4 bases and J lost 4, with 13 bases in between. The source of this sequence is a man aged 60 to 75 in good health. The chain has TRBV29-1 and TRBJ1-2; D is possibly TRBD1 (5 bases). The material sequenced was blood. CDR3 protein: CSVGEGSSYGYTF. CDR3 in DNA: TGCAGCGTTGGTGAGGGGAGCAGCTATGGCTACACCTTC.